A single sample is the source of the 5 T cell receptor beta chains below, sequenced in a study of blood T cell repertoires in COVID-19. The data were produced by immunoSEQ multiplex PCR, yet TCRdb's version contains in-frame clones alone and is incomplete. The sample has around 290,000 clones, around 90% seen once. Sequenced sample: PBMCs or T cells enriched from blood (not recorded which). These receptor sequences come from a middle-aged woman who had recovered from COVID-19.

The V call is TRBV3-1 (or the pseudogene TRBV3-2), the J call TRBJ1-4, with 9 bases identical to TRBD1. CDR3 length: 14 amino acids. V gave up 8 bases and J gave up 8 bases; unmatched junction bases: 9. Germline V CDR1 and CDR2: LGHDT, YNNKEL (reference sequence). CDR3 sequence: CASVHRGHREKLFF. DNA of the CDR3: TGTGCCAGCGTGCACAGGGGGCACAGGGAAAAACTGTTTTTT.

V and J are TRBV6-5 and TRBJ1-3; D gene uncertain. V was trimmed by 2 bases and J by 2 bases, leaving 7 bases between them. Germline CDR1 reads MNHEY; CDR2 reads SVGAGI. The CDR3 is 14 residues long. The CDR3 DNA follows: TGTGCCAGCAGTTACAGCAGGACTGGAAACACCATATATTTT. Translated: CASSYSRTGNTIYF.

The rearrangement uses TRBV7-3 and TRBJ2-1; 10 nucleotides match TRBD1. Germline V CDR1 and CDR2: SGHTA, FQGTGA. Germline trimming cut 5 bases from V and 4 bases from J; bases unmatched to any gene: 2. The CDR3 contains 14 residues. CDR3 amino acids: CASSRDRGYNEQFF. CDR3 nucleotide sequence: TGTGCCAGCAGCCGGGACAGGGGTTACAATGAGCAGTTCTTC.

The chain employs TRBV11-3 and TRBJ2-1; 11 bases match TRBD2. Unmatched junction bases numbered 7, after V lost 2 bases and J lost 7 bases. This CDR3 region has 16 residues. The germline gives CDR1 SGHNT, CDR2 YENEEA. The CDR3 DNA reads TGTGCCAGCAGCTTATCCAGACTAGCGGGATCGAATGAGCAGTTCTTC. Translated, it gives CASSLSRLAGSNEQFF.

The sample holds a few counts of this clone. This chain joins TRBV18 and TRBJ1-3; TRBD1 might be the D (6 bases). CDR3 size: 17 residues. Trimming removed 3 bases at V and 3 bases at J, with 18 bases between. CDR1 KGHSH and CDR2 LQKENI come from the germline V gene. The DNA of the CDR3 is TGTGCCAGCTCACCGATGCGACAGGTCGGGGATGGAAACACCATATATTTT. It codes for CASSPMRQVGDGNTIYF.